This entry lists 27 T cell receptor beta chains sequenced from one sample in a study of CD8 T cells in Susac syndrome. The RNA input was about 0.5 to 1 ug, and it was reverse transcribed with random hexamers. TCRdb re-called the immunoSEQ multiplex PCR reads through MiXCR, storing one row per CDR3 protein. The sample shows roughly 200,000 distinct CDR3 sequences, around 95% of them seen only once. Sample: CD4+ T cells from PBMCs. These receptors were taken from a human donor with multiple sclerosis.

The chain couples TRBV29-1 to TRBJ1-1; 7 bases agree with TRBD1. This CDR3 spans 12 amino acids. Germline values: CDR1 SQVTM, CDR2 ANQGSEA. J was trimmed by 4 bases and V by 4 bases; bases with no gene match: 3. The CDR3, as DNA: TGCAGCGTTGGACAGGGCGGCACTGAAGCTTTCTTT. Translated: CSVGQGGTEAFF.

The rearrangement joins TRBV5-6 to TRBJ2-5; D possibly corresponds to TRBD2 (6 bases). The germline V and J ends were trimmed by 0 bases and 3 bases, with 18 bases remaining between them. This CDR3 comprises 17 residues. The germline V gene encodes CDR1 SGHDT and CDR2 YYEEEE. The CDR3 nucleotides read TGTGCCAGCAGCTTGGTTGGAGGTCGGAGGAGGGAAGAGACCCAGTACTTC. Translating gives CASSLVGGRRREETQYF. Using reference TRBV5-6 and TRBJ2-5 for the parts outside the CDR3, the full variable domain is DAGVTQSPTHLIKTRGQQVTLRCSPKSGHDTVSWYQQALGQGPQFIFQYYEEEERQRGNFPDRFSGHQFPNYSSELNVNALLLGDSALYLCASSLVGGRRREETQYFGPGTRLLVL.

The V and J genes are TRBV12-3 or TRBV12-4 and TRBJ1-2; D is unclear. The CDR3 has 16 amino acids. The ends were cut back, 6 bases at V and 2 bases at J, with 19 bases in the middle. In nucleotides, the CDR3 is TGTGCCAGCAGCGCCGACCGAGGGCGCGTGAACTATGGCTACACCTTC. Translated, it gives CASSADRGRVNYGYTF.

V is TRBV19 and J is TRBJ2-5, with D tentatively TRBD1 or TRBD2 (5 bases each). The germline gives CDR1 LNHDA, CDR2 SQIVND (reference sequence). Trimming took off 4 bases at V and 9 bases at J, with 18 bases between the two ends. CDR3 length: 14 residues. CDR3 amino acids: CASSTRDGHWAQYF. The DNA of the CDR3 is TGTGCCAGTAGTACCCGGGACGGCCATTGGGCCCAGTACTTC.

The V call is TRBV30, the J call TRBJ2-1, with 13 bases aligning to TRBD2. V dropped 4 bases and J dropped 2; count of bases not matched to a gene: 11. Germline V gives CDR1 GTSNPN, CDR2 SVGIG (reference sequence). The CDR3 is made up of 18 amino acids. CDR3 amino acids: CAWTFPGLAGATYNEQFF. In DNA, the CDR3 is TGTGCCTGGACCTTCCCAGGACTAGCGGGGGCTACCTACAATGAGCAGTTCTTC.

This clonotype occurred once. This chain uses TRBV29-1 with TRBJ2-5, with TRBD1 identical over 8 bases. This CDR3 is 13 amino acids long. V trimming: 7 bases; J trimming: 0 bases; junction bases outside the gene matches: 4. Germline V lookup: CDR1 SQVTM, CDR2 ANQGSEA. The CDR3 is CSGWDRNQETQYF. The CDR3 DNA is TGCAGCGGTTGGGACAGGAACCAAGAGACCCAGTACTTC.

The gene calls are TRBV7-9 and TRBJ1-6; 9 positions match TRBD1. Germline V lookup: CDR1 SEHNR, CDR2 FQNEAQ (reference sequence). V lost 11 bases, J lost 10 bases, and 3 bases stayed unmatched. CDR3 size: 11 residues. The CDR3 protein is CAGDRDSPLHF. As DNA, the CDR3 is TGTGCCGGGGACAGGGACTCACCCCTCCACTTT.

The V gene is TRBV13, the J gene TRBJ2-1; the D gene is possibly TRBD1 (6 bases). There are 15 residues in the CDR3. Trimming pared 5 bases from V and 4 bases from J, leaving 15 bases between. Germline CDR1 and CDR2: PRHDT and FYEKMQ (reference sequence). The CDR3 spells CASSRLDRLYNEQFF. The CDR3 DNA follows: TGTGCCAGCAGCCGGCTAGACAGGTTGTACAATGAGCAGTTCTTC. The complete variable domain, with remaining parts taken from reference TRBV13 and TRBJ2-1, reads AAGVIQSPRHLIKEKRETATLKCYPIPRHDTVYWYQQGPGQDPQFLISFYEKMQSDKGSIPDRFSAQQFSDYHSELNMSSLELGDSALYFCASSRLDRLYNEQFFGPGTRLTVL.

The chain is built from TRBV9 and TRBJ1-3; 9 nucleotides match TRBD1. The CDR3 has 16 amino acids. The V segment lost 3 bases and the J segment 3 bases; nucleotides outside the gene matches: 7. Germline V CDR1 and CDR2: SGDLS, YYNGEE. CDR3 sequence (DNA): TGTGCCAGCAGCGCAGTACAGGGGGCGAGTGGAAACACCATATATTTT. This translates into CASSAVQGASGNTIYF.

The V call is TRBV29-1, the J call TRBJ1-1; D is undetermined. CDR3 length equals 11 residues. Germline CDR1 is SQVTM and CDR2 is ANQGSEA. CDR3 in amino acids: CSGLGYFEAFF. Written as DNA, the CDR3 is TGCAGTGGACTGGGCTACTTTGAAGCTTTCTTT.

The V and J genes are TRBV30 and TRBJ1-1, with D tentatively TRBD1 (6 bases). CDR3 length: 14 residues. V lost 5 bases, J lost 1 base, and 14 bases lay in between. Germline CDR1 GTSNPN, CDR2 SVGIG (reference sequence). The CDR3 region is CAWCLGGANTEAFF. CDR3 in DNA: TGTGCCTGGTGCCTGGGGGGGGCGAACACTGAAGCTTTCTTT.

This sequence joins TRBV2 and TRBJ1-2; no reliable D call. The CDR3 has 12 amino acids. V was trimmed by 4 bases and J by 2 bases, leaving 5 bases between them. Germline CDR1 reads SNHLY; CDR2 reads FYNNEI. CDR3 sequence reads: CASSGLNYGYTF. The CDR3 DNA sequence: TGTGCCAGCAGTGGGCTGAACTATGGCTACACCTTC.

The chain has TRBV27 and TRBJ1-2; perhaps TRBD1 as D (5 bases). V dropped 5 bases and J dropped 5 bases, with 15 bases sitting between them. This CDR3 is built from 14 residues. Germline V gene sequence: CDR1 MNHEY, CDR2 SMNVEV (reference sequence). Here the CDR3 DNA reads TGTGCCAGCAGTCCCTCTACTTCAGGGTATGGCTACACCTTC. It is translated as CASSPSTSGYGYTF.

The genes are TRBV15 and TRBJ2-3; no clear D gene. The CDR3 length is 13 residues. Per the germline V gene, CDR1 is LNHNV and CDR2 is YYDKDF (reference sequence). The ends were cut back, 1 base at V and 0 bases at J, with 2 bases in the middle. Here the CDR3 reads CATSRVSTDTQYF. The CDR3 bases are TGTGCCACCAGCAGAGTGAGCACAGATACGCAGTATTTT.

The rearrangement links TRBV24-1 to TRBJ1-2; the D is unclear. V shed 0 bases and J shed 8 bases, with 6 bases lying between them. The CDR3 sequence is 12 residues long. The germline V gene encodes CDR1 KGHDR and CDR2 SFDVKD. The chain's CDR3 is CATSDLWGGYTF. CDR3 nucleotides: TGTGCCACCAGTGATTTGTGGGGAGGCTACACCTTC.

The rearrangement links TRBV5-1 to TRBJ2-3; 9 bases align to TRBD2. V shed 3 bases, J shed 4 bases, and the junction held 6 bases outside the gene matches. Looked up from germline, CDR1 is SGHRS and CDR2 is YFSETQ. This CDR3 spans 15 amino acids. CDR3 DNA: TGCGCCAGCAGCTACAGCGGGGGGACGGCAGATACGCAGTATTTT. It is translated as CASSYSGGTADTQYF.

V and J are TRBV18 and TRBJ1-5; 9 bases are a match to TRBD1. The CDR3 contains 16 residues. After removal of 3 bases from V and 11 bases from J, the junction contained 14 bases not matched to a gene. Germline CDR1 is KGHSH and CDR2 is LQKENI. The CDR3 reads CASSPTSGQGVRAQHF. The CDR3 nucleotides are TGTGCCAGCTCACCTACCTCGGGACAGGGTGTTAGGGCCCAGCATTTT.

The CDR3 DNA reads as TGTGCCAGCAGTGAAAACCAGGGGCAAAGGGCCAACGTCCTGACTTTC. Its protein is CASSENQGQRANVLTF. This sequence joins TRBV6-4 and TRBJ2-6; maybe TRBD1 (6 bases). V shed 3 bases and J shed 5 bases, with 14 bases lying between them. The CDR3 is made up of 16 amino acids. In germline, CDR1 is MRHNA, CDR2 SNTAGT.

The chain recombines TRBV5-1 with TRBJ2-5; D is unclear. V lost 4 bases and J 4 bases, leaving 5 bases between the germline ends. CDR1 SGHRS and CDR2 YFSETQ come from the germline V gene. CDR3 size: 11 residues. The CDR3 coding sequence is TGCGCCAGCAGCGAGTCAGAGACCCAGTACTTC. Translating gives CASSESETQYF.

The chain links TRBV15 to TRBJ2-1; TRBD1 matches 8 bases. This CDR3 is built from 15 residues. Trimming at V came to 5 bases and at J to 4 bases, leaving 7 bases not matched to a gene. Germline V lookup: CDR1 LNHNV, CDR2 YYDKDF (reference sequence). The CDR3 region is CATSVGQGGYNEQFF. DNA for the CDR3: TGTGCCACCAGCGTAGGACAGGGTGGTTACAATGAGCAGTTCTTC.

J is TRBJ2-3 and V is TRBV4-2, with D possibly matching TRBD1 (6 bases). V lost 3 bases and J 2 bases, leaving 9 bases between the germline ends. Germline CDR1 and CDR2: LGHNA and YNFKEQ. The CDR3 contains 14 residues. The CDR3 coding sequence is TGTGCCAGCAGCCACACAGGGACCACAGATACGCAGTATTTT. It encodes CASSHTGTTDTQYF.

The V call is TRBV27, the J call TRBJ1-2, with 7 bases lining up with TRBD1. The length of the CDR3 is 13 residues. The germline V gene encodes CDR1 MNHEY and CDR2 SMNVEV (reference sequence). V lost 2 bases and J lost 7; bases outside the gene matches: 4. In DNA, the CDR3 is TGTGCCAGCAGTTTACGGACAGGCACTGGCTACACCTTC. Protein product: CASSLRTGTGYTF.

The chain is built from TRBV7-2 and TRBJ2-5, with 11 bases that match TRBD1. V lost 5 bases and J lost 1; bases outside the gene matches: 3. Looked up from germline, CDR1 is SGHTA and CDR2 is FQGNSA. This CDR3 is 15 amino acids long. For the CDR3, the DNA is TGTGCCAGCAGCCCCGGACAGGGGGCCCAAGAGACCCAGTACTTC. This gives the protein CASSPGQGAQETQYF.

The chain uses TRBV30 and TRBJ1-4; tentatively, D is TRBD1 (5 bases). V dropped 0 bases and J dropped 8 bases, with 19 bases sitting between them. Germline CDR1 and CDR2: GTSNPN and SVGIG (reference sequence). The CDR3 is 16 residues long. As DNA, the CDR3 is TGTGCCTGGAGTGTAACTTTCGTGGTACGGGGGGAAAAACTGTTTTTT. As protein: CAWSVTFVVRGEKLFF.

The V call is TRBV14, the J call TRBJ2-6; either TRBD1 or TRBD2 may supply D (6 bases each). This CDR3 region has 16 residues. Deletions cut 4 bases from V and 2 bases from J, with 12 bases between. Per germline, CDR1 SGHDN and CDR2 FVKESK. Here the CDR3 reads CASSPYGGTGANVLTF. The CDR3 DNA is TGTGCCAGCAGCCCGTACGGGGGCACTGGGGCCAACGTCCTGACTTTC.

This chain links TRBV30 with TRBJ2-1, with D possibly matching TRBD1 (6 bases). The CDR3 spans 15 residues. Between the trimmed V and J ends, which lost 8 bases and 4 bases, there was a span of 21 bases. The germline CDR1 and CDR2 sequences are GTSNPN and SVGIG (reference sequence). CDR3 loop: CAQTYGTLGYNEQFF. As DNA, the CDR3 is TGTGCCCAGACCTACGGGACATTGGGGTACAATGAGCAGTTCTTC.

The CDR3 DNA sequence: TGTGCCAGCGCCGCGCGGGATCTGGAGACCCAGTACTTC. Its protein product is CASAARDLETQYF. The rearrangement uses TRBV27 and TRBJ2-5; possible D gene TRBD2, 6 bases. This CDR3 region has 13 residues. The ends were cut back, 8 bases at V and 5 bases at J, with 15 bases in the middle. Looked up from germline, CDR1 is MNHEY and CDR2 is SMNVEV (reference sequence).